These 10 T cell receptor beta chains originate from one sample sequenced in a study of identical twins. From the 5' RACE reads, TCRdb called clonotypes with MiXCR, one entry per CDR3 protein. The sample records about 530,000 distinct CDR3 sequences, around 15% being singletons. These data are also associated with another study on yellow fever vaccine responses in identical twins.

The sequenced sample consisted of CD4+ T cells sorted from blood. The receptor set was obtained from a woman aged 18-29 years in good health.

V gene TRBV3-1 combines with J gene TRBJ2-3; D gene unclear. Between the trimmed V and J ends, which lost 2 bases and 3 bases, there was a span of 15 bases. This CDR3 is 16 amino acids long. Germline assignment: CDR1 LGHDT and CDR2 YNNKEL (reference sequence). Here the CDR3 reads CASSQYRSPVTDTQYF. DNA for the CDR3: TGTGCCAGCAGCCAATACCGTAGTCCCGTGACAGATACGCAGTATTTT.

V is TRBV2 and J is TRBJ2-1; 15 bases line up with TRBD2. V was pared by 7 bases and J by 9 bases, with 7 bases of the junction left unmatched. Germline CDR1 SNHLY, CDR2 FYNNEI. The CDR3 is 15 amino acids. CDR3 in DNA: TGTGCCAGCATAACGGGGACTAGCGGGAGGATTGAGCAGTTCTTC. This codes for CASITGTSGRIEQFF.

This clonotype was counted many times. J is TRBJ2-1 and V is TRBV5-1; 10 nucleotides line up with TRBD2. The CDR3 loop spans 15 amino acids. CDR1 is SGHRS and CDR2 is YFSETQ in the germline V gene. V lost 2 bases and J lost 7; bases outside the gene matches: 6. CDR3 sequence reads: CASSFPSGRSNEQFF. In nucleotides, the CDR3 is TGCGCCAGCAGCTTCCCTAGCGGGAGATCTAATGAGCAGTTCTTC.

The V and J genes are TRBV28 and TRBJ2-5; no definite D call. CDR1 is MDHEN and CDR2 is SYDVKM in the germline V gene. V dropped 3 bases and J dropped 1 base, with 9 bases sitting between them. This CDR3 has 14 residues. The DNA of the CDR3 is TGTGCCAGCAGTTTCCCCCAGGCCCAAGAGACCCAGTACTTC. It encodes CASSFPQAQETQYF.

This clonotype was observed a few times. This CDR3 is CASSDFRAFKEKLFF. The CDR3 nucleotides read TGTGCCAGCAGTGATTTCAGGGCCTTTAAGGAAAAACTGTTTTTT. This sequence joins TRBV6-1 and TRBJ1-4, with a weak D call TRBD1 (5 bases). The CDR3 runs 15 residues. V shed 3 bases and J shed 8 bases, with 16 bases lying between them. Germline assignment: CDR1 MNHNS and CDR2 SASEGT.

This clonotype has only one observation. The V and J genes are TRBV25-1 and TRBJ1-2; no clear D gene. Germline V CDR1 and CDR2: MGHDK, SYGVNS. Trimming left V 2 bases short and J 0 bases short, with 10 bases between. This CDR3 spans 15 amino acids. CDR3 sequence reads: CASSESWTANYGYTF. In DNA, the CDR3 is TGTGCCAGCAGTGAAAGCTGGACCGCTAACTATGGCTACACCTTC.

V and J are TRBV27 and TRBJ2-1, with 11 bases that match TRBD2. With V trimmed by 4 bases and J by 5 bases, 4 bases remained unmatched. The CDR3 is made up of 15 amino acids. In germline, CDR1 is MNHEY, CDR2 SMNVEV (reference sequence). DNA for the CDR3: TGTGCCAGCAGTTCCCCTAGCGGGGGGCACAATGAGCAGTTCTTC. This codes for CASSSPSGGHNEQFF.

The chain recombines TRBV15 with TRBJ2-7; a weak D match, TRBD1 (5 bases). V was trimmed by 1 base and J by 13 bases, leaving 14 bases between them. Germline CDR1 and CDR2: LNHNV and YYDKDF (reference sequence). The CDR3 spans 12 residues. CDR3 sequence reads: CATSRVLGALYF. The CDR3 nucleotides are TGTGCCACCAGCAGAGTCCTTGGGGCACTCTACTTC. The variable domain in full, completed from reference TRBV15 and TRBJ2-7, reads DAMVIQNPRYQVTQFGKPVTLSCSQTLNHNVMYWYQQKSSQAPKLLFHYYDKDFNNEADTPDNFQSRRPNTSFCFLDIRSPGLGDTAMYLCATSRVLGALYFGPGTRLTVT.

This chain links TRBV24-1 with TRBJ2-1, with 14 nucleotides matching TRBD2. The CDR3 loop spans 16 amino acids. The junction had 4 bases not matched to a gene; V was cut back by 2 bases and J by 8 bases. Germline V lookup: CDR1 KGHDR, CDR2 SFDVKD. The CDR3 spells CATSDWTSGRRHEQFF. For the CDR3, the DNA is TGTGCCACCAGTGATTGGACTAGCGGGAGGAGACATGAGCAGTTCTTC.

This clonotype showed up just a few times. The rearrangement links TRBV9 to TRBJ2-7, with 12 bases identical to TRBD2. The V gene's germline CDR1 is SGDLS and CDR2 YYNGEE. The V and J ends lost 0 bases and 0 bases, in that order; junction bases with no gene match: 4. The CDR3 extends over 17 amino acids. The CDR3 coding sequence is TGTGCCAGCAGCGTAGGTACTAGCGGGAGGTTCTCCTACGAGCAGTACTTC. This encodes CASSVGTSGRFSYEQYF.